This passage covers 26 T cell receptor beta chains from one sample sequenced in a study of T cells after yellow fever vaccination. TCRdb passed the 5' RACE reads through MiXCR, listing each CDR3 protein once. The repertoire holds roughly 300,000 distinct CDR3 sequences, with around 8.1% as singletons. The material sequenced was PBMCs, taken roughly 46 days after the first yellow fever vaccination. Every receptor here comes from a young man who received the YFV17D yellow fever vaccine.

This chain uses TRBV25-1 with TRBJ1-2, with D perhaps matching TRBD1 (5 bases). The CDR3 sequence is 11 residues long. Trimming took 9 bases from V and 2 from J, leaving 7 bases between them. Germline loops: CDR1 MGHDK, CDR2 SYGVNS. CDR3 residues: CASAGNYGYTF. The CDR3, as DNA: TGTGCCAGTGCAGGGAACTATGGCTACACCTTC.

This clonotype showed up just a few times. V and J are TRBV18 and TRBJ2-3; D ambiguous. Germline assignment: CDR1 KGHSH and CDR2 LQKENI. V was pared by 5 bases and J by 4 bases, with 13 bases between. The CDR3 has 14 residues. This CDR3 reads CASSGQPAADTQYF. CDR3 in DNA: TGTGCCAGCTCAGGCCAGCCCGCGGCAGATACGCAGTATTTT.

This chain connects TRBV12-3 or TRBV12-4 to TRBJ2-2, with a possible D match to TRBD1 (6 bases). The length of the CDR3 is 15 residues. Trimming removed 2 bases at V and 7 bases at J, with 14 bases between. The CDR3 spells CASSLWFRGNGELFF. The CDR3 coding sequence is TGTGCCAGCAGTTTATGGTTCAGGGGTAACGGGGAGCTGTTTTTT.

This clonotype was counted only a few times. The chain uses TRBV4-3 and TRBJ2-4; D unclear. Trimming took 0 bases from V and 5 from J, leaving 14 bases between them. Germline CDR1 and CDR2: LGHNA and YSLEER. The CDR3 is 16 residues long. The CDR3 protein is CASSQDVSRFENIQYF. CDR3 sequence (DNA): TGCGCCAGCAGCCAAGATGTTTCTCGCTTCGAAAACATTCAGTACTTC.

The V and J genes are TRBV6-1 and TRBJ2-1; the match to TRBD2 covers 11 bases. This CDR3 spans 15 amino acids. J was trimmed by 6 bases and V by 0 bases; bases with no gene match: 1. CDR1 and CDR2 from the germline V gene are MNHNS and SASEGT. The CDR3 region is CASSEASGGANEQFF. CDR3 nucleotide sequence: TGTGCCAGCAGTGAAGCTAGCGGGGGGGCCAATGAGCAGTTCTTC.

In its sample, this clonotype was seen many times. The rearrangement links TRBV4-1 to TRBJ2-1; D is undetermined. The germline V gene encodes CDR1 MGHRA and CDR2 YSYEKL. This CDR3 is 13 amino acids long. The V end lost 1 base, the J end lost 8 bases, and 9 bases lay between the germline ends. The CDR3 sequence is CASSQGRGDEQFF. CDR3 DNA sequence: TGCGCCAGCAGCCAAGGGAGAGGCGATGAGCAGTTCTTC.

There are many counts of this clonotype. The V call is TRBV7-2, the J call TRBJ2-5; D remains ambiguous. This CDR3 region has 13 residues. The V end lost 5 bases, the J end lost 3 bases, and 10 bases lay between the germline ends. CDR1 is SGHTA, CDR2 FQGNSA, per germline. Here the CDR3 DNA reads TGTGCCAGCAGCCCGGAACTTAAAGAGACCCAGTACTTC. Translating gives CASSPELKETQYF.

The chain couples TRBV29-1 to TRBJ1-1; D perhaps matches TRBD1 (6 bases). This CDR3 is 12 amino acids long. V shed 7 bases and J shed 11 bases, with 20 bases lying between them. The germline CDR1 and CDR2 sequences are SQVTM and ANQGSEA. The CDR3 nucleotides are TGCAGCGCCGCCGTCGCAGTAACAGGGGCTTTCTTT. Its translation is CSAAVAVTGAFF.

CDR3 coding DNA: TGCAGTGCTAGCGGCGGCGGACCCAATCAGCCCCAGCATTTT. Protein sequence: CSASGGGPNQPQHF. This chain connects TRBV20-1 to TRBJ1-5; D not certain. Trimming left V 3 bases short and J 3 bases short, with 12 bases between. The CDR3 length is 14 residues. From germline, CDR1 is DFQATT and CDR2 SNEGSKA (reference sequence).

The table lists this clonotype with a few counts. J is TRBJ1-2 and V is TRBV18; TRBD1 is a possible D gene (6 bases). The ends were cut back, 2 bases at V and 4 bases at J, with 17 bases in the middle. The CDR3 contains 16 residues. Germline assignment: CDR1 KGHSH and CDR2 LQKENI. Here the CDR3 DNA reads TGTGCCAGCTCACCAGCCGGGGGCCCGGGGGCCTATGGCTACACCTTC. It encodes CASSPAGGPGAYGYTF.

This clonotype came up a few times. The genes are TRBV9 and TRBJ2-5; possibly TRBD1 or TRBD2 for D (5 bases each). The germline gives CDR1 SGDLS, CDR2 YYNGEE. CDR3 length equals 16 residues. The germline V and J ends were trimmed by 4 bases and 5 bases, with 21 bases remaining between them. CDR3 in amino acids: CASSLGTATKRETQYF. The CDR3, as DNA: TGTGCCAGCAGCCTAGGGACGGCTACAAAACGGGAGACCCAGTACTTC.

The chain carries TRBV6-5 and TRBJ2-1; tentative D call: TRBD1 (6 bases). CDR1 is MNHEY and CDR2 is SVGAGI in the germline V gene. The germline V and J ends were trimmed by 7 bases and 7 bases, with 17 bases remaining between them. CDR3 size: 14 residues. CDR3 sequence: CASNSGTRRNEQFF. In DNA, the CDR3 is TGTGCCAGCAATTCCGGGACAAGGAGGAATGAGCAGTTCTTC.

The gene calls are TRBV7-2 and TRBJ2-2; 10 nucleotides agree with TRBD2. Per the germline V gene, CDR1 is SGHTA and CDR2 is FQGNSA. The CDR3 runs to 15 residues. With 4 bases clipped from V and 1 base from J, the junction kept 0 bases outside the gene matches. CDR3 residues: CASSWTSGNTGELFF. DNA of the CDR3: TGTGCCAGCAGCTGGACTAGCGGGAACACCGGGGAGCTGTTTTTT.

This clonotype has only a few counts. The chain couples TRBV19 to TRBJ1-1, with D uncertain. V lost 3 bases, J lost 3 bases, and 11 bases lay in between. CDR3 length: 14 amino acids. Per the germline V gene, CDR1 is LNHDA and CDR2 is SQIVND (reference sequence). The CDR3 DNA is TGTGCCAGTAGTATTGGTGTGAGGTACACTGAAGCTTTCTTT. Residues: CASSIGVRYTEAFF.

This clonotype was found a few times. The rearrangement links TRBV20-1 to TRBJ2-7; D possibly corresponds to TRBD2 (5 bases). V lost 4 bases and J 0 bases, leaving 10 bases between the germline ends. Germline V gene sequence: CDR1 DFQATT, CDR2 SNEGSKA (reference sequence). The CDR3 covers 13 residues. CDR3 sequence reads: CSAKRTASYEQYF. DNA for the CDR3: TGCAGTGCTAAGCGGACCGCCTCCTACGAGCAGTACTTC.

The sample holds a few counts of this clonotype. The chain links TRBV12-3 or TRBV12-4 to TRBJ1-1; D remains unclear. Trimming pared 7 bases from V and 8 bases from J, leaving 17 bases between. The CDR3 length is 13 residues. CDR3 residues: CASTGETVGEAFF. The CDR3 DNA is TGTGCCAGCACCGGAGAGACTGTTGGGGAAGCTTTCTTT.

This clonotype turned up a few times. This chain uses TRBV10-3 with TRBJ2-7, with TRBD2 as a possible D gene (7 bases). CDR1 ENHRY and CDR2 SYGVKD come from the germline V gene. CDR3 length: 13 residues. The ends were cut back, 4 bases at V and 7 bases at J, with 14 bases in the middle. The DNA of the CDR3 is TGTGCCATCAGTGGGGGGGGCCTGGGGGAGCAGTACTTC. This codes for CAISGGGLGEQYF.

The J gene is TRBJ2-3, the V gene TRBV6-2 or TRBV6-3, with D perhaps matching TRBD2 (5 bases). This CDR3 spans 17 amino acids. The V gene lost 0 bases and the J gene lost 4 bases, with 17 bases spanning the gap. The V gene's germline CDR1 is MNHEY and CDR2 SVGEGT. This CDR3 reads CASSYSTEGGYSDTQYF. In DNA, the CDR3 is TGTGCCAGCAGTTACTCGACCGAGGGTGGATATTCAGATACGCAGTATTTT.

This clonotype has only a few counts. The chain employs TRBV5-8 and TRBJ2-3; 9 positions match TRBD2. Germline V CDR1 and CDR2: SGHTS, YDEGEE. The CDR3 runs 15 residues. The junction had 9 bases not matched to a gene; V was cut back by 4 bases and J by 6 bases. The CDR3 is CASSASGGRRDTQYF. The CDR3 bases are TGTGCCAGCAGCGCCAGCGGGGGGCGCCGGGATACGCAGTATTTT.

The genes are TRBV29-1 and TRBJ2-2; D is undetermined. Germline CDR1 is SQVTM and CDR2 is ANQGSEA. The CDR3 has 14 amino acids. V was trimmed by 6 bases and J by 5 bases, leaving 16 bases between them. The CDR3 spells CSVRTQVQTGELFF. The CDR3 coding sequence is TGCAGCGTCCGAACGCAGGTCCAAACCGGGGAGCTGTTTTTT.

There are a few counts of this clonotype. The V and J genes are TRBV30 and TRBJ1-1; no definite D call. Germline V gene data show CDR1 as GTSNPN and CDR2 as SVGIG (reference sequence). Trimming left V 3 bases short and J 0 bases short, with 11 bases between. The CDR3 sequence is 14 residues long. This CDR3 reads CAWRRRGMNTEAFF. The CDR3 DNA sequence: TGTGCCTGGAGGAGGCGGGGTATGAACACTGAAGCTTTCTTT.

In its sample, this clonotype was seen a few times. The rearrangement links TRBV11-2 to TRBJ1-3; D remains unclear. Per the germline V gene, CDR1 is SGHAT and CDR2 is FQNNGV. CDR3 length equals 13 residues. The ends were cut back, 3 bases at V and 4 bases at J, with 7 bases in the middle. The CDR3, as DNA: TGTGCCAGCAGCTTCTACGGCGGAAACACCATATATTTT. Translation gives CASSFYGGNTIYF.

The chain uses TRBV4-3 and TRBJ2-5; D is unclear. The CDR3 has 14 residues. V gave up 1 base and J gave up 1 base, with 7 bases separating them. Germline CDR1 LGHNA, CDR2 YSLEER. This chain's CDR3 is CASSQVPLQETQYF. CDR3 bases: TGCGCCAGCAGCCAAGTTCCACTCCAAGAGACCCAGTACTTC.

This clonotype came up a few times. The CDR3, as DNA: TGTGCCAGCAGCTTAAGGTCTCTCACTGGAAAGACCCAGTACTTC. Its translation is CASSLRSLTGKTQYF. The chain uses TRBV12-3 or TRBV12-4 and TRBJ2-5; D ambiguous. The ends were cut back, 6 bases at V and 6 bases at J, with 20 bases in the middle. This CDR3 has 15 amino acids.

The chain uses TRBV20-1 and TRBJ2-7; 7 positions agree with TRBD2. Germline CDR1 DFQATT, CDR2 SNEGSKA (reference sequence). The CDR3 length is 12 residues. J lost 3 bases, V lost 5 bases, and 4 bases had no gene match. CDR3 DNA: TGCAGTGCTCTTTGGGGGGGCTACGAGCAGTACTTC. Translating it yields CSALWGGYEQYF.

This clonotype appeared many times. The chain is built from TRBV18 and TRBJ2-3; the D is unclear. The CDR3 runs 14 residues. Per germline, CDR1 KGHSH and CDR2 LQKENI. V gave up 3 bases and J gave up 1 base, with 8 bases separating them. CDR3 sequence reads: CASSPASRTDTQYF. DNA for the CDR3: TGTGCCAGCTCACCCGCCAGCCGCACAGATACGCAGTATTTT.